The sequence of this TCR beta chain was determined in a study of PD-1 blockade in classical Hodgkin lymphoma. The overall study: Nivolumab was administered to patients intravenously at 3 mg/kg every 2 weeks.

Trimming cost V 5 bases and J 5 bases; bases outside gene matches: 8. This CDR3 is built from 14 residues. CDR1 and CDR2 (germline): MNHEY, SVGAGI. Study results and caveats: Nivolumab initiation under 1 year post-ASCT meant exclusion.

This clone was detected only once. Its antigen remains unknown. With no exception, relapse followed autologous stem cell transplantation in all patients, and brentuximab vedotin exposure varied. Best outcomes ranged across complete response, partial response and progressive disease. Generated by immunoSEQ multiplex PCR, the TCRdb table keeps only in-frame clones and is missing some. Of 50,000 to 75,000 clones listed, around 88% were seen once; the top ten hold under 15%. This sequence joins TRBV6-5 and TRBJ1-1, with TRBD1 identical over 7 bases. This clonotype was sampled from a human donor with classical Hodgkin lymphoma. The sample here was peripheral blood mononuclear cells (PBMCs), taken at baseline. CDR3 in DNA: TGTGCCAGCAGTGCCTCGACAGGGTGGACTGAAGCTTTCTTT. Amino acid sequence: CASSASTGWTEAFF.